The 20 T cell receptor beta chains given below trace back to one sample, sequenced in a study of T cell changes during pregnancy in multiple sclerosis. The data were produced by immunoSEQ multiplex PCR, yet TCRdb's version contains in-frame clones alone and is incomplete. The data contain fewer than 35,000 clones, approximately 90% of them singletons. The sample consisted of CD8+ T cells from peripheral blood mononuclear cells, taken in the second trimester of pregnancy. Source of these receptors: a female donor with multiple sclerosis, enrolled in a pregnancy study.

The rearrangement links TRBV7-7 to TRBJ2-1, with TRBD2 matching over 11 bases. With V trimmed by 5 bases and J by 7 bases, 10 bases remained unmatched. Germline CDR1 and CDR2: SSHAT and FNYEAQ (reference sequence). The CDR3 is made up of 16 amino acids. The CDR3 loop reads CASSRGLVAGGNEQFF. For the CDR3, the DNA is TGTGCCAGCAGCCGAGGACTGGTAGCGGGGGGGAATGAGCAGTTCTTC.

The chain has TRBV6-1 and TRBJ2-3, with 8 positions matching TRBD1. Germline V gene sequence: CDR1 MNHNS, CDR2 SASEGT. Trimming cost V 8 bases and J 4 bases; bases outside gene matches: 11. The CDR3 loop spans 15 amino acids. CDR3 DNA: TGTGCCAGCTGGTCCCAGGGGGCGCGCGCAGATACGCAGTATTTT. It codes for CASWSQGARADTQYF.

The genes are TRBV27 and TRBJ2-7, with TRBD1 matching over 10 bases. Germline CDR1 reads MNHEY; CDR2 reads SMNVEV (reference sequence). V was pared by 2 bases and J by 1 base, with 11 bases of the junction left unmatched. The CDR3 covers 18 residues. The CDR3 reads CASSLNIMTGGESYEQYF. In nucleotides, the CDR3 is TGTGCCAGCAGTTTAAACATCATGACAGGGGGCGAGTCCTACGAGCAGTACTTC.

The chain joins TRBV15 to TRBJ1-2; a weak D match, TRBD1 (6 bases). The CDR3 sequence is 14 residues long. V was trimmed by 0 bases and J by 10 bases, leaving 15 bases between them. Germline V gene data show CDR1 as LNHNV and CDR2 as YYDKDF (reference sequence). The CDR3 sequence is CATSREEPRQDYTF. The CDR3 nucleotides read TGTGCCACCAGCAGAGAAGAACCGCGACAGGACTACACCTTC.

In this sample, this clone turned up a few times. This chain joins TRBV5-1 and TRBJ2-3; no firm D call. The CDR3 is 14 residues long. V was pared by 2 bases and J by 0 bases, with 7 bases between. The germline V gene encodes CDR1 SGHRS and CDR2 YFSETQ. CDR3 in DNA: TGCGCCAGCAGCTTAATACTGAGCACAGATACGCAGTATTTT. Translated, it gives CASSLILSTDTQYF. The full variable domain, completed using reference TRBV5-1 and TRBJ2-3, is KAGVTQTPRYLIKTRGQQVTLSCSPISGHRSVSWYQQTPGQGLQFLFEYFSETQRNKGNFPGRFSGRQFSNSRSEMNVSTLELGDSALYLCASSLILSTDTQYFGPGTRLTVL.

This sequence joins TRBV19 and TRBJ1-1, with D possibly TRBD1 on 5 matching bases. The CDR3 is 12 amino acids. Deletions cut 6 bases from V and 3 bases from J, with 8 bases between. Germline V gene sequence: CDR1 LNHDA, CDR2 SQIVND (reference sequence). The CDR3 sequence is CASSSGYTEAFF. The CDR3, as DNA: TGTGCCAGTAGCTCAGGGTACACTGAAGCTTTCTTT.

This clone was counted a single time. J is TRBJ2-3 and V is TRBV7-4; D not resolved. The CDR3 length is 13 residues. V lost 5 bases, J lost 5 bases, and 11 bases lay in between. CDR1 is SGHVT, CDR2 SQSDAQ, per germline. CDR3 protein: CASSSRIRDTQYF. The CDR3 nucleotides are TGTGCCAGCAGCAGCCGCATCCGAGATACGCAGTATTTT. Full variable domain (outside the CDR3, taken from reference TRBV7-4 and TRBJ2-3): GAGVSQSPRYKVAKRGRDVALRCDSISGHVTLYWYRQTLGQGSEVLTYSQSDAQRDKSGRPSGRFSAERPERSVSTLKIQRTEQGDSAVYLCASSSRIRDTQYFGPGTRLTVL.

The rearrangement uses TRBV18 and TRBJ1-5; maybe TRBD1 (6 bases). This CDR3 is built from 15 residues. V shed 4 bases and J shed 3 bases, with 13 bases lying between them. CDR1 is KGHSH, CDR2 LQKENI, per germline. The DNA for the CDR3 is TGTGCCAGCTCACGCGCCGGGACACCCAATCAGCCCCAGCATTTT. It codes for CASSRAGTPNQPQHF.

V gene TRBV6-4 combines with J gene TRBJ2-3; 10 nucleotides line up with TRBD2. The ends lost 4 bases at V and 4 bases at J; junction bases unmatched: 8. The CDR3 is 16 amino acids. In germline, CDR1 is MRHNA, CDR2 SNTAGT. CDR3 nucleotides: TGTGCCAGCAGTGGATCTAGCGGGAGCGGGGCAGATACGCAGTATTTT. This translates into CASSGSSGSGADTQYF.

The chain combines TRBV6-1 with TRBJ2-1; 7 bases match TRBD2. V was pared by 6 bases and J by 0 bases, with 2 bases of the junction left unmatched. Germline CDR1 and CDR2: MNHNS and SASEGT. This CDR3 contains 14 residues. Here the CDR3 reads CASRAGASYNEQFF. The CDR3 DNA is TGTGCCAGCAGGGCGGGAGCCTCCTACAATGAGCAGTTCTTC.

This sequence joins TRBV4-2 and TRBJ2-6, with D unclear. Trimming took 0 bases from V and 3 from J, leaving 9 bases between them. The CDR3 has 16 amino acids. CDR1 and CDR2 (germline): LGHNA, YNFKEQ. CDR3 region: CASSQEVGVGANVLTF. Here the CDR3 DNA reads TGTGCCAGCAGCCAAGAAGTAGGAGTTGGGGCCAACGTCCTGACTTTC.

This chain joins TRBV5-5 and TRBJ2-7, with 12 bases identical to TRBD1. Looked up from germline, CDR1 is SGHKS and CDR2 is YYEKEE (reference sequence). This CDR3 is 15 amino acids long. V lost 4 bases and J lost 4; bases outside the gene matches: 6. The CDR3 bases are TGTGCCAGCAGCCCAGGGGACAGGGGGCCTTACGAGCAGTACTTC. Its translation is CASSPGDRGPYEQYF.

The chain is built from TRBV5-6 and TRBJ2-1; the D gene is possibly TRBD1 (6 bases). The ends were cut back, 2 bases at V and 5 bases at J, with 8 bases in the middle. The CDR3 contains 13 residues. CDR1 and CDR2 from the germline V gene are SGHDT and YYEEEE. CDR3 residues: CASSLQGNNEQFF. DNA for the CDR3: TGTGCCAGCAGCTTACAGGGAAACAATGAGCAGTTCTTC.

The table lists this clone with a count of one. V and J are TRBV6-1 and TRBJ1-2; D unresolved. CDR3 length: 15 residues. CDR1 MNHNS and CDR2 SASEGT come from the germline V gene. V was cut by 6 bases and J by 0 bases, with 14 bases left in between. This chain's CDR3 is CASSPYTGSNYGYTF. CDR3 nucleotides: TGTGCCAGCAGCCCGTACACGGGATCTAACTATGGCTACACCTTC.

V is TRBV27 and J is TRBJ2-7, with D possibly being TRBD1 (6 bases). This CDR3 has 15 residues. The germline V gene encodes CDR1 MNHEY and CDR2 SMNVEV (reference sequence). V was pared by 5 bases and J by 0 bases, with 14 bases between. The CDR3 here is CASSLYREGSYEQYF. The CDR3 DNA reads TGTGCCAGCAGTCTGTACAGGGAAGGCTCCTACGAGCAGTACTTC.

Only a few counts were recorded for this clone. The chain carries TRBV19 and TRBJ1-1; D call uncertain. CDR1 LNHDA and CDR2 SQIVND come from the germline V gene (reference sequence). CDR3 size: 12 residues. V was trimmed by 5 bases and J by 6 bases, leaving 10 bases between them. In DNA, the CDR3 is TGTGCCAGTAGTCCTTGGACTGCTGAAGCTTTCTTT. Amino acid sequence: CASSPWTAEAFF.

This clone was seen a handful of times. V usage is TRBV5-3 and J usage is TRBJ2-4; D ambiguous. TRBV5-3 is noted as an ORF with a role that remains uncertain. V was clipped by 0 bases and J by 9 bases, with 10 bases between them. This CDR3 is built from 13 residues. CDR3 sequence: CARSLGPSGIQYF. The CDR3 nucleotides read TGTGCCAGAAGCTTGGGTCCCTCCGGCATTCAGTACTTC.

This sequence joins TRBV11-3 and TRBJ1-2, with D perhaps matching TRBD1 (5 bases). This CDR3 has 14 residues. V lost 0 bases, J lost 7 bases, and 12 bases lay in between. Germline V gene sequence: CDR1 SGHNT, CDR2 YENEEA. CDR3 DNA sequence: TGTGCCAGCAGCTTAGATTCTGGAGGGGCTGGCTACACCTTC. Protein product: CASSLDSGGAGYTF.

CDR3 region: CSVRPGQGSYEQYF. The DNA of the CDR3 is TGCAGCGTTCGTCCGGGACAGGGTTCCTACGAGCAGTACTTC. The genes are TRBV29-1 and TRBJ2-7; 9 bases align to TRBD1. J was trimmed by 1 base and V by 5 bases; bases with no gene match: 6. The V gene's germline CDR1 is SQVTM and CDR2 ANQGSEA. This CDR3 has 14 residues.

The rearrangement joins TRBV28 to TRBJ2-3; D is perhaps TRBD1 (6 bases). The V end was cut by 6 bases, the J end by 6 bases, with 10 bases between. Germline loops: CDR1 MDHEN, CDR2 SYDVKM. The CDR3 consists of 12 residues. CDR3 bases: TGTGCCAGCAGCCCAGGGGTTGATACGCAGTATTTT. Protein sequence: CASSPGVDTQYF.